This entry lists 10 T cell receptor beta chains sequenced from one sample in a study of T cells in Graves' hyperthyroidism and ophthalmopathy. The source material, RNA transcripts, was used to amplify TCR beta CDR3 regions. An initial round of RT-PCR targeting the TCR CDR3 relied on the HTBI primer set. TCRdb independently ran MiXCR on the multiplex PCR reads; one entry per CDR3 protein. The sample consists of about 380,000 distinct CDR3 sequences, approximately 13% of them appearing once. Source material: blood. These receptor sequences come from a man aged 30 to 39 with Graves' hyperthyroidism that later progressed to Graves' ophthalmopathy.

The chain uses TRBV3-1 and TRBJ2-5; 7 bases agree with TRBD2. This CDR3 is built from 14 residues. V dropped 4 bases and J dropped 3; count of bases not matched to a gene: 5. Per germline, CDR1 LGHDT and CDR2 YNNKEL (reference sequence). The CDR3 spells CASSRGAGEETQYF. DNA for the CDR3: TGTGCCAGCAGCCGAGGGGCGGGGGAAGAGACCCAGTACTTC.

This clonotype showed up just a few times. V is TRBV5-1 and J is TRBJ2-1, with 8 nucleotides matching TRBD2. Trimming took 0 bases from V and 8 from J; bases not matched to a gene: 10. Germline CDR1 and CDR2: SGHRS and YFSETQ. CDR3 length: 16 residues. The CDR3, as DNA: TGCGCCAGCAGCTTGGCCGGGGGGGGCCGTATGTATGAGCAGTTCTTC. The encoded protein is CASSLAGGGRMYEQFF.

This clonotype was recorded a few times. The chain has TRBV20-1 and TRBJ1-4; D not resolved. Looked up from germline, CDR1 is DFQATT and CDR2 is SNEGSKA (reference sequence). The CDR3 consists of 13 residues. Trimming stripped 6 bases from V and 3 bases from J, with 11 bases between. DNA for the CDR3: TGCAGTGCCATCGCCAGGTCTAATGAAAAACTGTTTTTT. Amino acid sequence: CSAIARSNEKLFF.

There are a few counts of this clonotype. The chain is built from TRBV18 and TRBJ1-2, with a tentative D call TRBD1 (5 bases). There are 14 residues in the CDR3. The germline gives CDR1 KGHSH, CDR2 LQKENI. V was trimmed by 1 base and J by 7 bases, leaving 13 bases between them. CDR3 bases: TGTGCCAGCTCACCACGTAGGGGAGTAGGTGGCTACACCTTC. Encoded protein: CASSPRRGVGGYTF.

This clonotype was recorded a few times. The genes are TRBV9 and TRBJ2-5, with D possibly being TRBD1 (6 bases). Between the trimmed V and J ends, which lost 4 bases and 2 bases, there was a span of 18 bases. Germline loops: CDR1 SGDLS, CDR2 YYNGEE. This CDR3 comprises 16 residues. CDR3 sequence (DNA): TGTGCCAGCAGCCCTAGACAGGCCCCCGGACAAGAGACCCAGTACTTC. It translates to CASSPRQAPGQETQYF.

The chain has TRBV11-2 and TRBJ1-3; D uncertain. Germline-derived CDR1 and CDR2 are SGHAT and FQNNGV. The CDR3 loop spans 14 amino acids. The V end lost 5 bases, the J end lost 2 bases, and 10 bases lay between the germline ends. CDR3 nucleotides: TGTGCCAGCAGCCCGGGGTCCGCTGGAAACACCATATATTTT. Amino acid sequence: CASSPGSAGNTIYF.

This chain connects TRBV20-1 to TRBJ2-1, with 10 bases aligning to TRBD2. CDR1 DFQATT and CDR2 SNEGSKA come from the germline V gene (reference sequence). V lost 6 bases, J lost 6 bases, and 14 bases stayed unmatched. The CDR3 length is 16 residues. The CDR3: CSAKDPTSGSLNEQFF. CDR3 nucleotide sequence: TGCAGTGCGAAGGATCCGACTAGCGGGTCCCTCAATGAGCAGTTCTTC.

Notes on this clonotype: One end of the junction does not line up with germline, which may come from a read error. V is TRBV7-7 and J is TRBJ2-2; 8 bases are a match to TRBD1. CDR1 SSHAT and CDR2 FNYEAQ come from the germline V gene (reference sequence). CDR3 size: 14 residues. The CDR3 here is CASSLTTGAGELFF. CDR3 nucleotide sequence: TGTGCTAGCAGCTTAACGACAGGGGCCGGGGAGCTGTTTTTT.

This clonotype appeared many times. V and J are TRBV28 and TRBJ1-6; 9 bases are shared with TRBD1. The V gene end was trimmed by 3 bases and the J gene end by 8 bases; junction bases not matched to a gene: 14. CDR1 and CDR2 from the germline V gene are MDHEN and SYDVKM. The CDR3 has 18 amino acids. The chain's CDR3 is CASSLVVLGTGKHSPLHF. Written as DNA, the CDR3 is TGTGCCAGCAGTTTGGTCGTCCTTGGGACAGGGAAGCATTCACCCCTCCACTTT.

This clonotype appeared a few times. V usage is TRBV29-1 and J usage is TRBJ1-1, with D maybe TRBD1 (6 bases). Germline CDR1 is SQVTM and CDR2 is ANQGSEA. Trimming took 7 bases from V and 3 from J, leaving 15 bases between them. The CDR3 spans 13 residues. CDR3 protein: CSGEGHQHTEAFF. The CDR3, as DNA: TGCAGCGGAGAGGGACACCAACACACTGAAGCTTTCTTT.